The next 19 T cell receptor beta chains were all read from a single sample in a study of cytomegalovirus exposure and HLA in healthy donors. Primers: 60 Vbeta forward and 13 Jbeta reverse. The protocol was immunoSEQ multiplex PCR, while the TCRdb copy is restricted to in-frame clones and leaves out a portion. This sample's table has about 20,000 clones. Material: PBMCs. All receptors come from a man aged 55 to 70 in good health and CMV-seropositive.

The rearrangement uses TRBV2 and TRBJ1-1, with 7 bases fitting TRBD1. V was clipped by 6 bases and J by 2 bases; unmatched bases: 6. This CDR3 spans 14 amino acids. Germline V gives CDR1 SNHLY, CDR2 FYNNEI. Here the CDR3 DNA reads TGTGCCAGCAGAGGAACAGGGGACAACACTGAAGCTTTCTTT. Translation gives CASRGTGDNTEAFF.

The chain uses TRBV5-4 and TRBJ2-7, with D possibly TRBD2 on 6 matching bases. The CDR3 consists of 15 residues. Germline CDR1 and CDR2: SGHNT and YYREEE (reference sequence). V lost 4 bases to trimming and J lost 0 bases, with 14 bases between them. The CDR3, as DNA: TGTGCCAGCAGCCGGCTGGCGGGAAGCTCCTACGAGCAGTACTTC. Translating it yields CASSRLAGSSYEQYF.

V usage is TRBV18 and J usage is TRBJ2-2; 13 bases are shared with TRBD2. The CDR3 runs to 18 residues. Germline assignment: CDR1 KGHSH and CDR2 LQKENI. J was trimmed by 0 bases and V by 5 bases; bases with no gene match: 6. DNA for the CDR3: TGTGCCAGCTCAAAGACTAGCGGGAGGATTACGAACACCGGGGAGCTGTTTTTT. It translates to CASSKTSGRITNTGELFF.

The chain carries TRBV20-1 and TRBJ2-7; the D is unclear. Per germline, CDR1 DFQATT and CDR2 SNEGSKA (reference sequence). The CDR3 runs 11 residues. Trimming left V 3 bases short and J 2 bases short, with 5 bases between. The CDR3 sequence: CSASQTYEQYF. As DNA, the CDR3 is TGCAGTGCTAGCCAGACCTACGAGCAGTACTTC.

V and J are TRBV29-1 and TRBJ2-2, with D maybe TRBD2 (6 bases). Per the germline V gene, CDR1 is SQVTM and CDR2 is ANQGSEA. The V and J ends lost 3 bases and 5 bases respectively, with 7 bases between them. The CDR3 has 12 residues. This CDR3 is CSVEGGTGELFF. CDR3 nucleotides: TGCAGCGTTGAGGGGGGAACCGGGGAGCTGTTTTTT.

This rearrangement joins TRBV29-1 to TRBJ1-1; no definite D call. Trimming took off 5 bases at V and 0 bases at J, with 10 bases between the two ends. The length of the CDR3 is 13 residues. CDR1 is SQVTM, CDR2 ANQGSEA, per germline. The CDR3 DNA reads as TGCAGCGTTTCCCTTCGGGTGAACACTGAAGCTTTCTTT. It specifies CSVSLRVNTEAFF.

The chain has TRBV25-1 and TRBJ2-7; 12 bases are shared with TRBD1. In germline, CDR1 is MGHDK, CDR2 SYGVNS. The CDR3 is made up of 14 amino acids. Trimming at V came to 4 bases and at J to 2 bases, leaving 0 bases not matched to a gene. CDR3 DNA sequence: TGTGCCAGCAGTGGGGACAGGGGGCCCTACGAGCAGTACTTC. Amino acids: CASSGDRGPYEQYF.

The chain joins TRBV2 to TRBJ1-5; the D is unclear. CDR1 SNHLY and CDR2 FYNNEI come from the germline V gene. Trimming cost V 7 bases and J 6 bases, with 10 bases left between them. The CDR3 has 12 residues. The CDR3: CASTGVSQPQHF. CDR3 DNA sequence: TGTGCCAGCACCGGAGTTTCTCAGCCCCAGCATTTT.

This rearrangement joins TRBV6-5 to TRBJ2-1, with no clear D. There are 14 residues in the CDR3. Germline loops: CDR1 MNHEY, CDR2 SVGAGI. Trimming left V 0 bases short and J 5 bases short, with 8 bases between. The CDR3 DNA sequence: TGTGCCAGCAGTTACTCGGGCAGTAACAATGAGCAGTTCTTC. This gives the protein CASSYSGSNNEQFF.

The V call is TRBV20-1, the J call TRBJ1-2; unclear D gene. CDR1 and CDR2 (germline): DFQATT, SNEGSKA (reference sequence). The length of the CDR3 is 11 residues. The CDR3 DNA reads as TGCGGAGTGGGGAGGGCGCGGGGCTACACCTTC. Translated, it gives CGVGRARGYTF.

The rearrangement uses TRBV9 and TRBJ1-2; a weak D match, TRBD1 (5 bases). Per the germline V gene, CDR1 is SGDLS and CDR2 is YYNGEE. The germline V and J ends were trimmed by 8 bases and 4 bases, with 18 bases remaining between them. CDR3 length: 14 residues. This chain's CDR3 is CASQGGQRGYGYTF. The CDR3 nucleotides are TGTGCCAGTCAGGGAGGACAAAGGGGCTATGGCTACACCTTC.

The CDR3 protein is CASSPGTGGEAFF. The CDR3 bases are TGTGCCAGCAGCCCCGGGACAGGGGGTGAAGCTTTCTTT. The V gene is TRBV5-4, the J gene TRBJ1-1; TRBD1 matches at 11 bases. Germline CDR1 is SGHNT and CDR2 is YYREEE (reference sequence). The CDR3 loop spans 13 amino acids. V was pared by 4 bases and J by 7 bases, with 3 bases of the junction left unmatched.

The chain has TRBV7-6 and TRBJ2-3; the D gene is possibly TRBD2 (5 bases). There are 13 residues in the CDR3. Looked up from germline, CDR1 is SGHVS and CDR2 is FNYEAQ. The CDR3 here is CAKPCGRTDTQYF. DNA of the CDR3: TGTGCTAAGCCCTGCGGGCGCACAGATACGCAGTATTTT.

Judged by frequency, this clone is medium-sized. The CDR3 region has the DNA TGTGCCAGCAGTGACTTCGGGGGGATCGACACTGAAGCTTTCTTT. Its protein product is CASSDFGGIDTEAFF. This sequence joins TRBV6-1 and TRBJ1-1; D is possibly TRBD1 (5 bases). V lost 3 bases and J lost 3, with 14 bases in between. Germline V gene data show CDR1 as MNHNS and CDR2 as SASEGT. This CDR3 contains 15 residues.

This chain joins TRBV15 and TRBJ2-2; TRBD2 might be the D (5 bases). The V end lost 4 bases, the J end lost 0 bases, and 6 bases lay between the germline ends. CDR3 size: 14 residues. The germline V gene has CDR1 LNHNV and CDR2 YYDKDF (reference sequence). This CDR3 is CATSTGTNTGELFF. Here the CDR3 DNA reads TGTGCCACCAGCACCGGGACGAACACCGGGGAGCTGTTTTTT.

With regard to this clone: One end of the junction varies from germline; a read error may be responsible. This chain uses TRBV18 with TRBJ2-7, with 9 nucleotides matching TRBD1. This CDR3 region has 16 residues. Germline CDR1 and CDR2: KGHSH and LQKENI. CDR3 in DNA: TGTGCCAGCGCACCAGTAAAGGGGACAGGGCTCAACGAGCAGTACTTC. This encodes CASAPVKGTGLNEQYF.

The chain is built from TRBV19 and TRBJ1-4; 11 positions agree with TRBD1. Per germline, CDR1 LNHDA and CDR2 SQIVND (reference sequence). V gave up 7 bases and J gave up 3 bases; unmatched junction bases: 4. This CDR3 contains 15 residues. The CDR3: CASTGQGASNEKLFF. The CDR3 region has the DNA TGTGCCAGTACCGGACAGGGGGCATCTAATGAAAAACTGTTTTTT.

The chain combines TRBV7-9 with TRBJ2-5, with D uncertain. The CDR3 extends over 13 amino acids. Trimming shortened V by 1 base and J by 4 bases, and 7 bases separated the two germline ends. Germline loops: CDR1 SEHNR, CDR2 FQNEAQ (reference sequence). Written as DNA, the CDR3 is TGTGCCAGCAGCTTAGAACTTGGAGAGACCCAGTACTTC. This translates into CASSLELGETQYF.

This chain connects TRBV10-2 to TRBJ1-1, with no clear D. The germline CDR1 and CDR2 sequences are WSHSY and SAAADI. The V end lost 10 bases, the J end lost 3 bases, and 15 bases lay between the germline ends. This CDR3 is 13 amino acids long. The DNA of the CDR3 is TGCGCCACCCGACCCCTCGAGGACACTGAAGCTTTCTTT. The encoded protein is CATRPLEDTEAFF.